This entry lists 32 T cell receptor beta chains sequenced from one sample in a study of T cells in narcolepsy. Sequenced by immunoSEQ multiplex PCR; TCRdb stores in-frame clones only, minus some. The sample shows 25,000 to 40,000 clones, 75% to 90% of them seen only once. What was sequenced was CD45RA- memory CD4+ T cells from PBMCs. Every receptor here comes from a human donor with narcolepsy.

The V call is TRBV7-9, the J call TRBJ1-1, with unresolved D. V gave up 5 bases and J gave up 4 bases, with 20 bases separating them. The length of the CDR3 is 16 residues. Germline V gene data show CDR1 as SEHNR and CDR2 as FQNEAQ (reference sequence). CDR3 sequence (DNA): TGTGCCAGCAGCCCCCGAGCGGCGCGCGAGGGCACTGAAGCTTTCTTT. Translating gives CASSPRAAREGTEAFF.

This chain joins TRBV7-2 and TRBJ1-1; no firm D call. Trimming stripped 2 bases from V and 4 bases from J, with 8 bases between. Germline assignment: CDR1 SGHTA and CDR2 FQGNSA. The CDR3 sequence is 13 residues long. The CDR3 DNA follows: TGTGCCAGCAGCTTAAATCCGGGCACTGAAGCTTTCTTT. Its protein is CASSLNPGTEAFF.

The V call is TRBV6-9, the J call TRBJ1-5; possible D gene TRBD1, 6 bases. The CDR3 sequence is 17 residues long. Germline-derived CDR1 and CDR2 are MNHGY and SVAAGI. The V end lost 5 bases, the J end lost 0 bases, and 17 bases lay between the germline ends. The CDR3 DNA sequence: TGTGCCAGCAGTAACAGGGTGGTCGATTATAGCAATCAGCCCCAGCATTTT. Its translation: CASSNRVVDYSNQPQHF.

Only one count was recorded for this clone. The CDR3 sequence: CASSLEWADTQYF. The CDR3, as DNA: TGCGCCAGCAGCTTGGAGTGGGCAGATACGCAGTATTTT. The V gene is TRBV5-1, the J gene TRBJ2-3; D gene uncertain. The CDR3 contains 13 residues. Germline assignment: CDR1 SGHRS and CDR2 YFSETQ. Trimming removed 0 bases from V and 4 bases from J, with 6 bases in between. Drawing the rest from reference TRBV5-1 and TRBJ2-3, the complete variable domain is KAGVTQTPRYLIKTRGQQVTLSCSPISGHRSVSWYQQTPGQGLQFLFEYFSETQRNKGNFPGRFSGRQFSNSRSEMNVSTLELGDSALYLCASSLEWADTQYFGPGTRLTVL.

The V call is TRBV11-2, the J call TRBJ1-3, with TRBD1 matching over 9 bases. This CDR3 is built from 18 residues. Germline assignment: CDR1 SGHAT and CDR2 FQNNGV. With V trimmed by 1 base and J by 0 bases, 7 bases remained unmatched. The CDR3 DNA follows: TGTGCCAGCAGCTTAGGGGACAGGGTGCCCAACTCTGGAAACACCATATATTTT. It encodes CASSLGDRVPNSGNTIYF.

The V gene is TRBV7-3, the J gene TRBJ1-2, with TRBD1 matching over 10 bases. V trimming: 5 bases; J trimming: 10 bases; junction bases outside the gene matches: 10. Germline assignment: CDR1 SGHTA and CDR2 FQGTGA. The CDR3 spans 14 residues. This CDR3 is CASSPEGTGDPYTF. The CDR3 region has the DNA TGTGCCAGCAGCCCAGAGGGGACAGGGGACCCCTACACCTTC.

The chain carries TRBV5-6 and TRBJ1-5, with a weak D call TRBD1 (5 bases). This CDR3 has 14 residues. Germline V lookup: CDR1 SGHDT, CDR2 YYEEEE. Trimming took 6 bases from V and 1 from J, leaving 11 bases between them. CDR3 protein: CASKMGQSNQPQHF. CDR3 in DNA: TGTGCCAGCAAGATGGGGCAGAGCAATCAGCCCCAGCATTTT.

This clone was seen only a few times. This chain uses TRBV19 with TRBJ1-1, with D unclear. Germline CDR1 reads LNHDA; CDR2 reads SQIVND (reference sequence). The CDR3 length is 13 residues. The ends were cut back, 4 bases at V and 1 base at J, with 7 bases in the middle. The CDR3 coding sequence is TGTGCCAGTAGTAATCAGTGGAACACTGAAGCTTTCTTT. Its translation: CASSNQWNTEAFF.

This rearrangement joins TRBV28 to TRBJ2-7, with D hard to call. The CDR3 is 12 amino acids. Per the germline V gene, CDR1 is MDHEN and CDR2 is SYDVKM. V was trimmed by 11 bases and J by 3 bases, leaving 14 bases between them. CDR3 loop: CASLGRGYEQYF. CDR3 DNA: TGTGCCTCATTAGGTCGTGGCTACGAGCAGTACTTC. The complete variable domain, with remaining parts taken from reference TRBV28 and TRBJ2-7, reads DVKVTQSSRYLVKRTGEKVFLECVQDMDHENMFWYRQDPGLGLRLIYFSYDVKMKEKGDIPEGYSVSREKKERFSLILESASTNQTSMYLCASLGRGYEQYFGPGTRLTVT.

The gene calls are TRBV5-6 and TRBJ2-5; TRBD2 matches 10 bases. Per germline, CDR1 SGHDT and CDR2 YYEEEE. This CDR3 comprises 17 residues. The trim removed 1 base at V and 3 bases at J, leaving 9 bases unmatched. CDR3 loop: CASSLRLAGLIKETQYF. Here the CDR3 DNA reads TGTGCCAGCAGCTTGAGACTAGCGGGTCTAATAAAAGAGACCCAGTACTTC. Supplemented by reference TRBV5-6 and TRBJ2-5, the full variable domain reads DAGVTQSPTHLIKTRGQQVTLRCSPKSGHDTVSWYQQALGQGPQFIFQYYEEEERQRGNFPDRFSGHQFPNYSSELNVNALLLGDSALYLCASSLRLAGLIKETQYFGPGTRLLVL.

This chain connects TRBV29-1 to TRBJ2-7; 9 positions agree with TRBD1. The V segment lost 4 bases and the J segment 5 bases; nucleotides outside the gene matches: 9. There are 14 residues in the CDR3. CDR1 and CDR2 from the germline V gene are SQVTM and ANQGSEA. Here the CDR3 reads CSVATGTGIHEQYF. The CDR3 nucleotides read TGCAGCGTTGCTACCGGGACAGGGATCCACGAGCAGTACTTC.

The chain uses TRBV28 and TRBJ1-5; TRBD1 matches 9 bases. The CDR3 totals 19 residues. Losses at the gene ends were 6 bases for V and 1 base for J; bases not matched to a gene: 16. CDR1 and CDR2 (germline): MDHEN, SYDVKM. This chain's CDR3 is CASSPTRTGGHLSNQPQHF. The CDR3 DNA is TGTGCCAGCAGCCCAACGCGCACAGGGGGCCACCTCAGCAATCAGCCCCAGCATTTT.

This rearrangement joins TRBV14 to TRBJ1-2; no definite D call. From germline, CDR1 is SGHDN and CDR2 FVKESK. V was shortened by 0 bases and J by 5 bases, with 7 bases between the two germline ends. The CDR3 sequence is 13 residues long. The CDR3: CASSQDQQYGYTF. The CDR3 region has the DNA TGTGCCAGCAGCCAAGATCAACAGTATGGCTACACCTTC.

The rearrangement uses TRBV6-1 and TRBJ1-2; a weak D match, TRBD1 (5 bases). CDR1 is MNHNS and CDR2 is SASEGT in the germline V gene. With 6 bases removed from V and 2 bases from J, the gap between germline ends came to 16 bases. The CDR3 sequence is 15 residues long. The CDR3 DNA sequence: TGTGCCAGCAGGGGGGGGGAGGGGCGAAACTATGGCTACACCTTC. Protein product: CASRGGEGRNYGYTF.

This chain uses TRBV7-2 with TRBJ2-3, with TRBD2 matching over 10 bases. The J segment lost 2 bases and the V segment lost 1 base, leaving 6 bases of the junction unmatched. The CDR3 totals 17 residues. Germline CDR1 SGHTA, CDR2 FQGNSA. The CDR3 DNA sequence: TGTGCCAGCAGCTTAGGGGTACTAGCGGGGATCACAGATACGCAGTATTTT. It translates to CASSLGVLAGITDTQYF.

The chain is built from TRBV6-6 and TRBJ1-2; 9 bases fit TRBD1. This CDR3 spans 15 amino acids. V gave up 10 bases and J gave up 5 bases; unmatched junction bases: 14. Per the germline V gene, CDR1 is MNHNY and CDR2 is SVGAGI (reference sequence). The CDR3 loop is CATIGQGIFGYGYTF. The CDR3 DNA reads TGTGCCACCATCGGACAGGGGATCTTTGGGTATGGCTACACCTTC.

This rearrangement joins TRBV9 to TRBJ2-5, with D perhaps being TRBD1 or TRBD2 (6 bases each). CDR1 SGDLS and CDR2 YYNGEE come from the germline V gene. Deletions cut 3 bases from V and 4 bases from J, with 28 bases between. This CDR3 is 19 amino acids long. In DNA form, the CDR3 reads TGTGCCAGCAGCGCAACAATGGGGGGCAGGGCGATGCGGCGAGAGACCCAGTACTTC. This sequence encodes CASSATMGGRAMRRETQYF.

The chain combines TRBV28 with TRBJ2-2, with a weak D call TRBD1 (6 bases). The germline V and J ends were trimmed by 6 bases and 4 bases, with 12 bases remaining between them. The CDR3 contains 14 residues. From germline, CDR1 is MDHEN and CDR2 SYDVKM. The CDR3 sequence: CASRRQAGTGELFF. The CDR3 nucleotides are TGTGCCAGCAGGCGACAGGCCGGCACCGGGGAGCTGTTTTTT.

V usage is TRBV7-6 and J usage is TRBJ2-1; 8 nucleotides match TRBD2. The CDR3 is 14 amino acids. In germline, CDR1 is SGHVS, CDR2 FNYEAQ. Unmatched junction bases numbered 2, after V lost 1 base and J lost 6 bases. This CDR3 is CASSLVGLGNEQFF. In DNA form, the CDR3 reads TGTGCCAGCAGCTTAGTGGGACTAGGCAATGAGCAGTTCTTC.

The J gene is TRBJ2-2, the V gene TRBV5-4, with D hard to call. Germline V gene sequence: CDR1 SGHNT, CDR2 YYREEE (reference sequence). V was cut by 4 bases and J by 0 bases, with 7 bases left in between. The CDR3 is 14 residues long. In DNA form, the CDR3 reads TGTGCCAGCAGCCAAGACACGAACACCGGGGAGCTGTTTTTT. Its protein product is CASSQDTNTGELFF.

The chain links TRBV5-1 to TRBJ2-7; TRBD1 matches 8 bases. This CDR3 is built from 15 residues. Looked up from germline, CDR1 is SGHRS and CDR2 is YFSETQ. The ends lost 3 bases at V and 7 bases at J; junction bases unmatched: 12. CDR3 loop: CASSSRQGSTREQYF. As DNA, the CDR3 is TGCGCCAGCAGCTCCCGACAGGGGTCGACGCGAGAGCAGTACTTC.

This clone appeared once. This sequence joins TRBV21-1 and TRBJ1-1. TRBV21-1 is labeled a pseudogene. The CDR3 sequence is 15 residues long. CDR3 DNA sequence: TGTGCCAGCAGCAATGTTCCGGGAAGTATCACTGAAGCTTTCTTT. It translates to CASSNVPGSITEAFF.

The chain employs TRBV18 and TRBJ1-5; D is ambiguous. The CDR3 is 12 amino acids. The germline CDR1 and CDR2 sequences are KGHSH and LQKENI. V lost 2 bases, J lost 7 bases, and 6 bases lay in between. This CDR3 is CASSPGRQPQHF. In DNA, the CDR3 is TGTGCCAGCTCACCAGGACGGCAGCCCCAGCATTTT.

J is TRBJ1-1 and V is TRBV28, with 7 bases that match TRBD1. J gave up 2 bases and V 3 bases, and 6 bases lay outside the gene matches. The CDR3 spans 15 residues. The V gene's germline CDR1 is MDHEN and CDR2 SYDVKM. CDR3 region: CASSFGRGVNTEAFF. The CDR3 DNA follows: TGTGCCAGCAGTTTTGGCAGGGGGGTTAACACTGAAGCTTTCTTT.

CDR3 in amino acids: CASSFSRYEQYF. CDR3 nucleotide sequence: TGTGCCAGCAGCTTCTCCCGATACGAGCAGTACTTC. This chain links TRBV7-2 with TRBJ2-7, with unresolved D. Trimming took off 3 bases at V and 4 bases at J, with 7 bases between the two ends. CDR1 SGHTA and CDR2 FQGNSA come from the germline V gene. The CDR3 has 12 amino acids.

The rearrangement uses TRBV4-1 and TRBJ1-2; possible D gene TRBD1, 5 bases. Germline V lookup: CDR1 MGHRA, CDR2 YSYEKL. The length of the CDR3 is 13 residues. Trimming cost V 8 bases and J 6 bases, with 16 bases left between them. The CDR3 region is CASAKQVGDGYTF. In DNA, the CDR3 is TGCGCCAGCGCCAAACAAGTGGGGGATGGCTACACCTTC.

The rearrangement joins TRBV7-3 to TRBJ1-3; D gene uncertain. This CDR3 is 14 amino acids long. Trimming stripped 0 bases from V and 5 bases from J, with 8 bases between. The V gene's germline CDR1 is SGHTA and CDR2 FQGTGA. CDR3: CASSLTRARNTIYF. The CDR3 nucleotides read TGTGCCAGCAGCTTAACGAGGGCTAGAAACACCATATATTTT.

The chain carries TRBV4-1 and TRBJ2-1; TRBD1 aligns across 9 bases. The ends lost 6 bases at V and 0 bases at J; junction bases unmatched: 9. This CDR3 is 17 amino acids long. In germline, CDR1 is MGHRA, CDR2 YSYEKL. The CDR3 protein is CASRDRGGGSSYNEQFF. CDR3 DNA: TGCGCCAGCAGGGACAGGGGCGGCGGGAGCTCCTACAATGAGCAGTTCTTC.

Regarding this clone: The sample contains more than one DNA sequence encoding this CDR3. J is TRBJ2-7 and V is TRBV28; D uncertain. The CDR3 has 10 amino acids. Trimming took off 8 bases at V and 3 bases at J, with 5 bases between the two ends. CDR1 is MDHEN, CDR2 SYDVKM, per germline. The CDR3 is CASGFYEQYF. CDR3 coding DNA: TGTGCCAGCGGGTTCTACGAGCAGTACTTC.

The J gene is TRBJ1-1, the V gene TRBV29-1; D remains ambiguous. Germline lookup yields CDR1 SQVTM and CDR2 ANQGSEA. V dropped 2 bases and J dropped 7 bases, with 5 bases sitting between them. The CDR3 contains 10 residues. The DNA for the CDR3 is TGCAGCGTTGAATACCTTGAAGCTTTCTTT. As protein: CSVEYLEAFF.

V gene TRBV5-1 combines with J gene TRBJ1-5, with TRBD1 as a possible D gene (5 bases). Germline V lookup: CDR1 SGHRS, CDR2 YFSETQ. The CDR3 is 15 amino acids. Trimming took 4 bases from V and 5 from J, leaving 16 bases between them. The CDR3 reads CASSPGPNGDQPQHF. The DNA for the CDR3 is TGCGCCAGCAGCCCGGGGCCCAACGGAGATCAGCCCCAGCATTTT.

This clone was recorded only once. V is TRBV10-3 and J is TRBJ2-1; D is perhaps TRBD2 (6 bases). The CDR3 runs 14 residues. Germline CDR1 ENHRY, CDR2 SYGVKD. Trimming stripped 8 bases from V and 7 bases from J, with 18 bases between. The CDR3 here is CAIRDFTPANEQFF. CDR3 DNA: TGTGCCATCCGGGACTTTACCCCAGCGAATGAGCAGTTCTTC.